The text below deals with one T cell receptor (beta chain). Its antigen remains unidentified. The sample comes from a study of monozygotic twins with inflammatory bowel disease. This CDR3 is built from 15 residues. Germline CDR1 reads SGHRS; CDR2 reads YFSETQ. TCRdb re-called the 5' RACE reads, yielding one record per CDR3 amino acid sequence without DNA. This sample contains more than 110,000 distinct CDR3 sequences. Findings of the study overall: In patient repertoires, differing immunosuppressive treatments may have added some variability.

Per donor, roughly 2.5 ml of blood was collected and frozen. The TCR was taken from a human donor with ulcerative colitis or Crohn's disease, or a healthy co-twin of an affected twin (not recorded which). The chain links TRBV5-1 to TRBJ2-2. Source material: blood. CDR3: CASSRTSLNTGELFF. The full variable domain, rest sourced from reference TRBV5-1 and TRBJ2-2, is KAGVTQTPRYLIKTRGQQVTLSCSPISGHRSVSWYQQTPGQGLQFLFEYFSETQRNKGNFPGRFSGRQFSNSRSEMNVSTLELGDSALYLCASSRTSLNTGELFFGEGSRLTVL.